This T cell receptor beta chain was obtained from a study of human T cells and chemical hapten exposure. Time point here: pre-sensitization, week 0. Stated treatment: therapeutic diphenylcyclopropenone sensitization with weekly scalp DPC. TCRdb re-derived calls from the RACE reads in MiXCR, one entry per CDR3 protein. This sample has roughly 100,000 distinct CDR3 sequences; 10% to 13% occur once, and the top ten carry under 3.5%. This CDR3 region has 16 residues. The chain joins TRBV21-1 to TRBJ2-5; TRBD1 reflects the table's D call only, with no check against the DNA. TRBV21-1 is listed as a pseudogene. The input for sequencing was whole blood, taken in connection with sensitization to the hapten diphenylcyclopropenone (DPC). This TCR was sampled from a woman in her sixties or seventies with alopecia areata. Some clones in this sample may be carry-over from other donors' samples. CDR3 sequence: CASSNAKTVHQETQYF. As DNA, the CDR3 is TGTGCCAGCAGCAATGCCAAGACAGTCCACCAAGAGACCCAGTACTTC.